Below are 17 T cell receptor beta chains sequenced from a single sample in a study of metastatic and nonmetastatic thyroid tumors. All patients were treatment-naive before thyroid surgery. TCRdb called clones again from the PCR reads with MiXCR. The table records about 23,000 clones, more than 14% of them present only once. The specimen sequenced was tumor tissue. These receptors came from a female donor with papillary thyroid cancer or a benign thyroid nodule (not recorded which). Some clones in this sample may be carry-over from other donors' samples.

At least ten counts were recorded for this clone. V and J are TRBV4-1 and TRBJ1-1, with unresolved D. Germline loops: CDR1 MGHRA, CDR2 YSYEKL. Deletions cut 6 bases from V and 1 base from J, with 9 bases between. The CDR3 has 13 amino acids. As DNA, the CDR3 is TGCGCCAGCAGGCGCCTCAGGAACACTGAAGCTTTCTTT. Translated, it gives CASRRLRNTEAFF.

Many counts were recorded for this clone. The chain uses TRBV19 and TRBJ1-5, with D perhaps TRBD1 (5 bases). The germline gives CDR1 LNHDA, CDR2 SQIVND (reference sequence). This CDR3 is 15 amino acids long. Trimming pared 4 bases from V and 3 bases from J, leaving 13 bases between. The CDR3 region has the DNA TGTGCCAGTAGTACCCCCCGACAGTCCAATCAGCCCCAGCATTTT. This encodes CASSTPRQSNQPQHF.

This clone was seen many times. The J gene is TRBJ2-5, the V gene TRBV19, with 8 bases fitting TRBD2. Germline CDR1 LNHDA, CDR2 SQIVND (reference sequence). The length of the CDR3 is 14 residues. V was clipped by 6 bases and J by 7 bases; unmatched bases: 10. The CDR3 DNA is TGTGCCAGTAGGACCGGGACTAGTGTTGGGACCCAGTACTTC. As protein: CASRTGTSVGTQYF.

This clone was seen many times. V gene TRBV2 combines with J gene TRBJ2-7; a possible D gene is TRBD2 (6 bases). Germline CDR1 SNHLY, CDR2 FYNNEI. Deletions cut 2 bases from V and 5 bases from J, with 16 bases between. CDR3 size: 15 residues. Here the CDR3 reads CASSEYEGGGNEQYF. CDR3 nucleotides: TGTGCCAGCAGTGAATACGAGGGAGGAGGAAACGAGCAGTACTTC.

The table lists this clone with many counts. The chain joins TRBV27 to TRBJ2-1, with 9 bases fitting TRBD1. After removal of 2 bases from V and 7 bases from J, the junction contained 9 bases not matched to a gene. In germline, CDR1 is MNHEY, CDR2 SMNVEV (reference sequence). This CDR3 region has 16 residues. As DNA, the CDR3 is TGTGCCAGCAGTTTAAAAGTTGGGACAGGGCGTAATGAGCAGTTCTTC. Translation: CASSLKVGTGRNEQFF.

This chain uses TRBV4-1 with TRBJ1-5, with 9 positions matching TRBD1. Germline V lookup: CDR1 MGHRA, CDR2 YSYEKL. The CDR3 loop spans 16 amino acids. V trimming: 4 bases; J trimming: 3 bases; junction bases outside the gene matches: 7. CDR3 sequence (DNA): TGCGCCAGCAGCCTAACAACAGGGGGCTTCAATCAGCCCCAGCATTTT. Protein: CASSLTTGGFNQPQHF.

This clone counts as medium-sized. Other DNA sequences from this sample encode an identical CDR3 as well. V gene TRBV12-3 or TRBV12-4 combines with J gene TRBJ2-7; 7 bases are shared with TRBD1. This CDR3 is built from 13 residues. Trimming took 5 bases from V and 4 from J; bases not matched to a gene: 5. This CDR3 is CASSRNRGYEQYF. DNA of the CDR3: TGTGCCAGCAGTAGAAACAGGGGATACGAGCAGTACTTC.

Many counts were recorded for this clone. The rearrangement joins TRBV12-3 or TRBV12-4 to TRBJ1-2; 8 positions agree with TRBD1. V shed 1 base, J shed 3 bases, and the junction held 4 bases outside the gene matches. This CDR3 contains 15 residues. CDR3 region: CASSLGTGHDYGYTF. The CDR3 DNA is TGTGCCAGCAGTTTAGGGACAGGGCACGACTATGGCTACACCTTC.

This clone was counted ten times or more. This chain connects TRBV7-3 to TRBJ2-1, with 8 bases matching TRBD2. The germline V gene encodes CDR1 SGHTA and CDR2 FQGTGA. V was pared by 0 bases and J by 5 bases, with 6 bases of the junction left unmatched. This CDR3 region has 16 residues. The CDR3 region is CASSLTSAGVDNEQFF. CDR3 in DNA: TGTGCCAGCAGCTTAACTTCAGCGGGAGTCGACAATGAGCAGTTCTTC.

This clone is medium-sized. The J gene is TRBJ2-1, the V gene TRBV20-1; D is ambiguous. Germline assignment: CDR1 DFQATT and CDR2 SNEGSKA (reference sequence). CDR3 length: 12 amino acids. V shed 1 base and J shed 8 bases, with 9 bases lying between them. CDR3 sequence: CSARGVGYEQFF. For the CDR3, the DNA is TGCAGTGCTAGAGGAGTTGGGTATGAGCAGTTCTTC.

This clone was counted at least ten times. One junction end disagrees with the germline gene, perhaps due to a read error. The same CDR3 can be traced to other DNA sequences in this sample. Here the CDR3 reads CASSGLTDTQYF. In DNA form, the CDR3 reads TGTGCCAGCAGCGGACTCACAGATACGCAGTATTTC. The chain links TRBV9 to TRBJ2-3; D gene uncertain. The CDR3 runs 12 residues. The germline V gene encodes CDR1 SGDLS and CDR2 YYNGEE.

In this sample, this clone turned up many times. The J gene is TRBJ2-7, the V gene TRBV2; 8 positions agree with TRBD1. The CDR3 totals 12 residues. The germline CDR1 and CDR2 sequences are SNHLY and FYNNEI. Losses at the gene ends were 9 bases for V and 2 bases for J; bases not matched to a gene: 3. Here the CDR3 reads CAREGQAYEQYF. The CDR3 nucleotides are TGTGCCAGGGAGGGACAGGCCTACGAGCAGTACTTC.

The rearrangement uses TRBV30 and TRBJ1-2, with 8 bases aligning to TRBD1. This CDR3 contains 14 residues. J was trimmed by 8 bases and V by 2 bases; bases with no gene match: 10. CDR1 and CDR2 (germline): GTSNPN, SVGIG (reference sequence). The CDR3 bases are TGTGCCTGGAGTTATAAAACAGGGGGTTACGGCTACACCTTC. Amino acids: CAWSYKTGGYGYTF.

This clone was recorded many times. The chain recombines TRBV9 with TRBJ2-2; D is perhaps TRBD1 (6 bases). Germline CDR1 SGDLS, CDR2 YYNGEE. The CDR3 has 16 amino acids. Trimming pared 4 bases from V and 1 base from J, leaving 14 bases between. CDR3 bases: TGTGCCAGCAGCACCGGACAGACCTTGAACACCGGGGAGCTGTTTTTT. This translates into CASSTGQTLNTGELFF.

The table lists this clone with many counts. This chain joins TRBV20-1 and TRBJ2-1, with 13 bases matching TRBD2. The CDR3 loop spans 16 amino acids. The germline gives CDR1 DFQATT, CDR2 SNEGSKA (reference sequence). V shed 1 base, J shed 9 bases, and the junction held 9 bases outside the gene matches. As DNA, the CDR3 is TGCAGTGCTAGAGGGGGACTAGCGGGATTATCCAGTGAGCAGTTCTTC. Its protein product is CSARGGLAGLSSEQFF.

This clone was seen many times. The J gene is TRBJ2-7, the V gene TRBV19; 10 positions agree with TRBD1. From germline, CDR1 is LNHDA and CDR2 SQIVND (reference sequence). J lost 1 base, V lost 5 bases, and 8 bases had no gene match. CDR3 size: 16 residues. The CDR3 reads CASSLRQGAKSYEQYF. The CDR3 region has the DNA TGTGCCAGTAGTTTGAGACAGGGGGCGAAGTCCTACGAGCAGTACTTC.

The CDR3 reads CASRSPGTQNYYTF. The DNA of the CDR3 is TGTGCCAGCAGATCCCCCGGTACGCAGAATTACTACACCTTC. The chain uses TRBV12-3 or TRBV12-4 and TRBJ1-2; D is undetermined. V shed 6 bases and J shed 10 bases, with 21 bases lying between them. CDR3 length equals 14 residues.